This T cell receptor beta chain originates from a study of human T cells and chemical hapten exposure. The wider study: Diphenylcyclopropenone doses were given weekly to the scalps of patients across the approximately 24-week study.

The library tagged individual cDNA molecules with unique molecular identifiers. TCRdb independently ran MiXCR on the RACE reads; one entry per CDR3 protein. Of 250,000 to 300,000 distinct CDR3 sequences listed, just under 8% are singletons. This CDR3 has 14 amino acids. Trimming removed 7 bases from V and 2 bases from J, with 14 bases in between. The germline CDR1 and CDR2 sequences are MNHEY and SVGAGI. The time point denotes: pre-sensitization, week 0. Stated treatment: therapeutic diphenylcyclopropenone sensitization with weekly scalp DPC. The table lists this clonotype with many counts. Sequencing used whole blood, obtained in connection with sensitization to the hapten diphenylcyclopropenone (DPC). This rearrangement joins TRBV6-5 to TRBJ1-1, with unresolved D. This receptor was obtained from a man in his late teens or twenties with alopecia areata. Some clones in this sample may be carry-over from other donors' samples. The CDR3 DNA is TGTGCCAGCAACCGGGGAGGCGTAAACACTGAAGCTTTCTTT. Translating gives CASNRGGVNTEAFF.